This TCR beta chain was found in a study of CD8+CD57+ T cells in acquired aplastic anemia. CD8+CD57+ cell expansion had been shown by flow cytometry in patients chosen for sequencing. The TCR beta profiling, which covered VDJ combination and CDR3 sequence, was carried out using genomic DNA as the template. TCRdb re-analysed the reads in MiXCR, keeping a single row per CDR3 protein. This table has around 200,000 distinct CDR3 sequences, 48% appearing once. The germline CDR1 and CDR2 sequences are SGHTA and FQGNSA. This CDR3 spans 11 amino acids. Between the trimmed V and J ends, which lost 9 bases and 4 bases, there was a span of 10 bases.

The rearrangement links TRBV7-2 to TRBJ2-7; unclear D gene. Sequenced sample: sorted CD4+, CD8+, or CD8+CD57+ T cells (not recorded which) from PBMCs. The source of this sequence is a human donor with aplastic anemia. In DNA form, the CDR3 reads TGTGCCAGTAGTAACCAGTACGAGCAGTACTTC. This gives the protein CASSNQYEQYF.